The entry that follows covers one T cell receptor beta chain sequence. The PCR contained 60 Vbeta and 13 Jbeta primers. Here immunoSEQ multiplex PCR was the method, and the copy in TCRdb shows in-frame clones only, minus some. The repertoire has 110,000 or so clones, 65% to 75% of them found once; the top ten carry 4.2%. These data are taken from a study of cytomegalovirus exposure and HLA in healthy donors. Study at large: Researchers previously reported finding 100 million or so unique TCR beta sequences from roughly 180 million T cells.

V gave up 8 bases and J gave up 3 bases; unmatched junction bases: 7. The CDR3 extends over 15 amino acids. Per germline, CDR1 MNHNS and CDR2 SASEGT. The source is a woman between 40 and 55 years old in good health and CMV-seropositive. The chain couples TRBV6-1 to TRBJ2-1, with 10 bases fitting TRBD2. The sample taken for sequencing was PBMCs. The CDR3 DNA reads as TGTGCCAGCTTCTACGGGACTAGCGTCTACAATGAGCAGTTCTTC. Encoded protein: CASFYGTSVYNEQFF.